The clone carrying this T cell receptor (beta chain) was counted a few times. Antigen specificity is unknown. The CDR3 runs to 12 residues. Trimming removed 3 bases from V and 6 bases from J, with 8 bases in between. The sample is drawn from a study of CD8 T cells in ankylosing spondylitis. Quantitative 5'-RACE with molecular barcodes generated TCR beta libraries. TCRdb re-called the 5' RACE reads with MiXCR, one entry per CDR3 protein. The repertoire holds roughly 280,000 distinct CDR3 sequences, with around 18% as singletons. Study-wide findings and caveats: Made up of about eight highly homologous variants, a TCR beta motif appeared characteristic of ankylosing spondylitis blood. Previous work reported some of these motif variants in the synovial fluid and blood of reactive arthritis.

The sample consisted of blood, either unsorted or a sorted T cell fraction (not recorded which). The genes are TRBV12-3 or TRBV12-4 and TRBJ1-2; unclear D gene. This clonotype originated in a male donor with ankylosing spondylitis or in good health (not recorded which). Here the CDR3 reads CASSFPPDGYTF. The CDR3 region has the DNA TGTGCCAGCAGTTTTCCCCCGGATGGCTACACCTTC.